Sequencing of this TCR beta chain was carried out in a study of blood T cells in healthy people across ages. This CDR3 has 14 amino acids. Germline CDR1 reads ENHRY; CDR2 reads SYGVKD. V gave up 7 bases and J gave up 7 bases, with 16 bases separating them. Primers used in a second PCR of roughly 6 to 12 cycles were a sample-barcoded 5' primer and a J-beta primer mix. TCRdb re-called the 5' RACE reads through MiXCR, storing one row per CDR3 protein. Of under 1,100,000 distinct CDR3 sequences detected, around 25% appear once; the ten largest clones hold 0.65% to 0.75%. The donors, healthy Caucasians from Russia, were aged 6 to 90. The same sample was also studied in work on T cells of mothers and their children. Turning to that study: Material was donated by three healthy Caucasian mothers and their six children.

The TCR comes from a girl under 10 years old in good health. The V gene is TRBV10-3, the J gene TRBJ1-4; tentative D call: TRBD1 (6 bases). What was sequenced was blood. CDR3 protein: CAINQRGAGEKLFF. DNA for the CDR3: TGTGCCATCAATCAACGGGGGGCAGGTGAAAAACTGTTTTTT.